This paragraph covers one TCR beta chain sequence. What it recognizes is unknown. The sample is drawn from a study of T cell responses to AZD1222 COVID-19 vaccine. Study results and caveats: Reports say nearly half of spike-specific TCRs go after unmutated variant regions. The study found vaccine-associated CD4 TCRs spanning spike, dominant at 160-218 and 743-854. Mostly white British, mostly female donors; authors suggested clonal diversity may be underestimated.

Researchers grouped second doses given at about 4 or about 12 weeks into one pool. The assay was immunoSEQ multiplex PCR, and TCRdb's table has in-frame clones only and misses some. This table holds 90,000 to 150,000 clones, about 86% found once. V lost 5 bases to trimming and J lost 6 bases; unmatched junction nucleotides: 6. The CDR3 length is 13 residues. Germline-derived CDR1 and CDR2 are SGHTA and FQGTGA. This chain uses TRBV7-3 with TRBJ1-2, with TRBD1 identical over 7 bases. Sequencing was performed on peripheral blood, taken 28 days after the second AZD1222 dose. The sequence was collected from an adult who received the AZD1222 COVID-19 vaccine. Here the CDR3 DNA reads TGTGCCAGCAGCCGTCAAACAGGGGATGGCTACACCTTC. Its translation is CASSRQTGDGYTF.